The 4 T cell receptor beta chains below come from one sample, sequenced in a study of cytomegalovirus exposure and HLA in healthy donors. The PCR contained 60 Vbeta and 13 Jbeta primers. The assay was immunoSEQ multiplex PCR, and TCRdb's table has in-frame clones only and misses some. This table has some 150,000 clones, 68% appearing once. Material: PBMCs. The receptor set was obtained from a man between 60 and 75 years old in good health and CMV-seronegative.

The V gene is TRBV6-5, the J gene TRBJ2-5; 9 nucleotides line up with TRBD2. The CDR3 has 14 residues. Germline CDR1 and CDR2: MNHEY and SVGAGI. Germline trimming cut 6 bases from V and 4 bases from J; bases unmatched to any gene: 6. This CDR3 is CASSSLAGVETQYF. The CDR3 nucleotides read TGTGCCAGCAGCTCCTTAGCGGGAGTAGAGACCCAGTACTTC.

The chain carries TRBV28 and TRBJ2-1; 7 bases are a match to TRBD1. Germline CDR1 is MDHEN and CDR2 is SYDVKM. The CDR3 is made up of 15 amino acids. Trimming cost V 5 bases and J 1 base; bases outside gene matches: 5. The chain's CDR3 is CASSPGQASYNEQFF. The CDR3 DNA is TGTGCCAGCAGTCCCGGACAGGCATCCTACAATGAGCAGTTCTTC. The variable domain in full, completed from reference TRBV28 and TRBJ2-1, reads DVKVTQSSRYLVKRTGEKVFLECVQDMDHENMFWYRQDPGLGLRLIYFSYDVKMKEKGDIPEGYSVSREKKERFSLILESASTNQTSMYLCASSPGQASYNEQFFGPGTRLTVL.

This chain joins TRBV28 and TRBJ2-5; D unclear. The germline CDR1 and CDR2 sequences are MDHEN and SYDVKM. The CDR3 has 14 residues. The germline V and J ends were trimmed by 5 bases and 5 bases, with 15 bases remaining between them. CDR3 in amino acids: CASSPPVLGETQYF. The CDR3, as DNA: TGTGCCAGCAGTCCCCCGGTTCTTGGTGAGACCCAGTACTTC.

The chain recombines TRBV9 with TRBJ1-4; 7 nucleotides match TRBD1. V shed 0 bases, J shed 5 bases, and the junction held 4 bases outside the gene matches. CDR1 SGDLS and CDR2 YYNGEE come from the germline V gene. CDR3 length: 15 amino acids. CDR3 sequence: CASSVAGQPNEKLFF. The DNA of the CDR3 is TGTGCCAGCAGCGTAGCGGGACAGCCAAATGAAAAACTGTTTTTT.